The clone carrying this TCR beta chain was picked up a small number of times. Its antigen is as yet unknown. This record comes from a study of T cell responses to AZD1222 COVID-19 vaccine. Pooling was applied to second doses at about 4 or about 12 weeks. V was trimmed by 3 bases and J by 1 base, leaving 12 bases between them. The CDR3 length is 15 residues. Germline V gene sequence: CDR1 KGHSH, CDR2 LQKENI. Generated by immunoSEQ multiplex PCR, the TCRdb table keeps only in-frame clones and is missing some. The top ten hold 8% to 10% of the sample, which has approximately 130,000 clones, 89% seen once. General study results and limits: Donors were largely white British and mainly female; clonal diversity was possibly underestimated.

This sequence originates from an adult who received the AZD1222 COVID-19 vaccine. The source material was peripheral blood, sampled 28 days after the second AZD1222 dose. This chain joins TRBV18 and TRBJ1-1; the D is unclear. The CDR3 region has the DNA TGTGCCAGCTCACCCCCGGGCGGGAGGAACACTGAAGCTTTCTTT. Translation gives CASSPPGGRNTEAFF. The full variable domain, in which reference TRBV18 and TRBJ1-1 provide the parts outside the CDR3, is NAGVMQNPRHLVRRRGQEARLRCSPMKGHSHVYWYRQLPEEGLKFMVYLQKENIIDESGMPKERFSAEFPKEGPSILRIQQVVRGDSAAYFCASSPPGGRNTEAFFGQGTRLTVV.